This TCR beta chain is drawn from a study of blood T cells in healthy people across ages. General study points: There was no known CMV status for donors, so expanded clonotype changes were possibly confounded.

Primers used in a second PCR of roughly 7 to 12 cycles were a sample-barcoded 5' primer and a J-beta primer mix. TCRdb redid the calling of the 5' RACE reads with MiXCR, one entry per CDR3 protein. Of 1.2 million to 1.5 million distinct CDR3 sequences in the sample, roughly 45% were seen once. This clonotype came up a few times. No antigen is known for it. The CDR3 contains 13 residues. Per the germline V gene, CDR1 is SGHTA and CDR2 is FQGNSA. Losses at the gene ends were 7 bases for V and 6 bases for J; bases not matched to a gene: 7. Input material: blood. This receptor was identified in a woman aged 18 to 35 in good health. The V and J genes are TRBV7-2 and TRBJ1-2; 8 bases line up with TRBD1. The CDR3 protein is CASTSTGVNGYTF. The CDR3 DNA reads as TGTGCCAGCACCTCGACAGGGGTGAATGGCTACACCTTC.